One and the same sample provided the 30 T cell receptor beta chains below, sequenced in a study of CD8 T cells in Susac syndrome. Reverse transcription used 0.5 to 1 ug RNA and random hexamers. TCRdb re-called the immunoSEQ multiplex PCR reads through MiXCR, storing one row per CDR3 protein. This sample has about 300,000 distinct CDR3 sequences, with around 91% found just once. The sample taken for sequencing was CD8+ T cells from PBMCs. The receptor source for this set is a human donor with multiple sclerosis.

This chain connects TRBV24-1 to TRBJ2-6; the D is unclear. Between the trimmed V and J ends, which lost 4 bases and 1 base, there was a span of 7 bases. This CDR3 has 15 amino acids. Germline V gives CDR1 KGHDR, CDR2 SFDVKD. CDR3 in amino acids: CATSDLSSGANVLTF. The DNA of the CDR3 is TGTGCCACCAGTGACCTGTCGTCTGGGGCCAACGTCCTGACTTTC.

The V and J genes are TRBV5-6 and TRBJ2-1, with 11 bases identical to TRBD2. Trimming at V came to 2 bases and at J to 10 bases, leaving 8 bases not matched to a gene. CDR3 length equals 15 residues. Germline V gene sequence: CDR1 SGHDT, CDR2 YYEEEE. The CDR3 DNA reads as TGTGCCAGCAGCTTAGGGCTAGCGGGGGGCCGGGAGCAGTTCTTC. Residues: CASSLGLAGGREQFF.

The chain links TRBV12-3 or TRBV12-4 to TRBJ1-6; D gene unclear. V lost 7 bases and J 7 bases, leaving 17 bases between the germline ends. The CDR3 sequence is 15 residues long. CDR3 loop: CASTWEWLGNSPLHF. CDR3 coding DNA: TGTGCCAGCACCTGGGAATGGTTGGGGAATTCACCCCTCCACTTT.

This chain links TRBV18 with TRBJ1-2; the D gene is possibly TRBD1 (5 bases). V lost 3 bases and J lost 3, with 14 bases in between. Germline V gene sequence: CDR1 KGHSH, CDR2 LQKENI. The CDR3 contains 15 residues. The CDR3 loop reads CASSPGRAVDYGYTF. CDR3 sequence (DNA): TGTGCCAGCTCACCGGGACGGGCGGTGGACTATGGCTACACCTTC.

The chain combines TRBV12-3 or TRBV12-4 with TRBJ2-3; either TRBD1 or TRBD2 may supply D (6 bases each). V was clipped by 3 bases and J by 7 bases, with 11 bases between them. The CDR3 runs to 13 residues. The CDR3 nucleotides are TGTGCCAGCAGTTTCGGGCGGGACAATACGCAGTATTTT. Protein: CASSFGRDNTQYF.

This sequence joins TRBV7-8 and TRBJ1-1; D ambiguous. Trimming pared 2 bases from V and 3 bases from J, leaving 4 bases between. There are 12 residues in the CDR3. Germline V gene sequence: CDR1 SGHVS, CDR2 FQNEAQ. The chain's CDR3 is CASSLFDTEAFF. DNA of the CDR3: TGTGCCAGCAGCTTATTTGACACTGAAGCTTTCTTT.

This clonotype was seen more than once but under ten times. The chain recombines TRBV15 with TRBJ2-7; 8 bases fit TRBD1. Germline values: CDR1 LNHNV, CDR2 YYDKDF (reference sequence). Trimming took 5 bases from V and 1 from J; bases not matched to a gene: 4. The CDR3 is 14 amino acids. The CDR3 DNA follows: TGTGCCACCAGCCCAGGGGGCGAATCCTACGAGCAGTACTTC. Translating it yields CATSPGGESYEQYF.

The CDR3 reads CASSPNIQQYF. The DNA of the CDR3 is TGTGCCAGCAGCCCCAACATCCAGCAGTACTTC. The chain has TRBV7-9 and TRBJ2-7, with no clear D. Germline V CDR1 and CDR2: SEHNR, FQNEAQ (reference sequence). This CDR3 has 11 residues. V lost 5 bases and J lost 8, with 10 bases in between.

DNA for the CDR3: TGTGCCAGTAGCCATGGGACAGGGGACTACGAGCAGTACTTC. Protein sequence: CASSHGTGDYEQYF. The chain couples TRBV19 to TRBJ2-7; TRBD1 aligns across 10 bases. V shed 6 bases, J shed 3 bases, and the junction held 5 bases outside the gene matches. The germline V gene has CDR1 LNHDA and CDR2 SQIVND (reference sequence). CDR3 size: 14 residues.

The V and J genes are TRBV19 and TRBJ2-1; TRBD2 aligns across 11 bases. CDR1 LNHDA and CDR2 SQIVND come from the germline V gene (reference sequence). The CDR3 is made up of 17 amino acids. With 6 bases clipped from V and 0 bases from J, the junction kept 7 bases outside the gene matches. CDR3 in amino acids: CASSPTSGVYSYNEQFF. In nucleotides, the CDR3 is TGTGCCAGTAGCCCGACTAGCGGGGTTTACTCCTACAATGAGCAGTTCTTC.

The chain has TRBV28 and TRBJ2-5, with D perhaps matching TRBD1 or TRBD2 (6 bases each). The germline V gene has CDR1 MDHEN and CDR2 SYDVKM. The V end was cut by 3 bases, the J end by 5 bases, with 13 bases between. The CDR3 is 14 residues long. CDR3 loop: CASSFNTGAETQYF. In nucleotides, the CDR3 is TGTGCCAGCAGTTTTAATACGGGGGCCGAGACCCAGTACTTC.

This rearrangement joins TRBV29-1 to TRBJ2-1, with 9 bases fitting TRBD2. J was trimmed by 7 bases and V by 6 bases; bases with no gene match: 10. This CDR3 spans 14 amino acids. The germline gives CDR1 SQVTM, CDR2 ANQGSEA. In DNA, the CDR3 is TGCAGCGTCGGGATAGCGGGAGTTCGGAATGAGCAGTTCTTC. Protein sequence: CSVGIAGVRNEQFF.

The rearrangement joins TRBV29-1 to TRBJ1-3; no reliable D call. V was pared by 4 bases and J by 6 bases, with 13 bases between. The CDR3 totals 13 residues. Germline V lookup: CDR1 SQVTM, CDR2 ANQGSEA. CDR3 residues: CSVVGQSPNTIYF. DNA of the CDR3: TGCAGCGTTGTAGGGCAGAGTCCAAACACCATATATTTT. The full variable domain, in which reference TRBV29-1 and TRBJ1-3 provide the parts outside the CDR3, is SAVISQKPSRDICQRGTSLTIQCQVDSQVTMMFWYRQQPGQSLTLIATANQGSEATYESGFVIDKFPISRPNLTFSTLTVSNMSPEDSSIYLCSVVGQSPNTIYFGEGSWLTVV.

The chain links TRBV20-1 to TRBJ2-7; D ambiguous. CDR1 and CDR2 from the germline V gene are DFQATT and SNEGSKA (reference sequence). The ends were cut back, 5 bases at V and 2 bases at J, with 16 bases in the middle. There are 14 residues in the CDR3. CDR3 nucleotides: TGCAGTGCTGGGCGGCCACAACTGACCTACGAGCAGTACTTC. It yields the protein CSAGRPQLTYEQYF.

The rearrangement uses TRBV23-1 and TRBJ1-6; D is unresolved. TRBV23-1 is annotated as an ORF whose role is uncertain. The V end was cut by 7 bases, the J end by 8 bases, with 9 bases between. CDR3 length: 12 amino acids. The DNA of the CDR3 is TGCGCCAGCACGTCAAGGGATTCACCCCTCCACTTT. Residues: CASTSRDSPLHF.

The chain joins TRBV11-3 to TRBJ2-2, with 11 bases identical to TRBD2. This CDR3 comprises 17 residues. CDR1 SGHNT and CDR2 YENEEA come from the germline V gene. J gave up 3 bases and V 5 bases, and 8 bases lay outside the gene matches. The CDR3 loop is CASSLSGGLADTGELFF. The CDR3 DNA reads TGTGCCAGCAGCCTCTCTGGGGGACTAGCGGACACCGGGGAGCTGTTTTTT.

V and J are TRBV29-1 and TRBJ2-1; D is perhaps TRBD2 (6 bases). V was trimmed by 3 bases and J by 0 bases, leaving 12 bases between them. CDR3 size: 15 residues. Germline values: CDR1 SQVTM, CDR2 ANQGSEA. The CDR3 region has the DNA TGCAGCGTTGATTTAGCGGACGCCTCCTACAATGAGCAGTTCTTC. It codes for CSVDLADASYNEQFF.

The chain is built from TRBV29-1 and TRBJ2-2; D is tentatively TRBD1 or TRBD2 (5 bases each). The CDR3 has 15 residues. Trimming stripped 6 bases from V and 2 bases from J, with 16 bases between. In germline, CDR1 is SQVTM, CDR2 ANQGSEA. The CDR3 nucleotides read TGCAGCGTAGGCCCGGGACGGAGAAACACCGGGGAGCTGTTTTTT. It is translated as CSVGPGRRNTGELFF.

This rearrangement joins TRBV5-1 to TRBJ1-1; D is undetermined. The V gene lost 4 bases and the J gene lost 1 base, with 8 bases spanning the gap. The CDR3 contains 13 residues. The germline V gene has CDR1 SGHRS and CDR2 YFSETQ. The CDR3 region has the DNA TGCGCCAGCAGCCGACCCGGGAACACTGAAGCTTTCTTT. It encodes CASSRPGNTEAFF.

This chain links TRBV28 with TRBJ2-7, with a weak D call TRBD1 (6 bases). This CDR3 spans 12 amino acids. The V gene's germline CDR1 is MDHEN and CDR2 SYDVKM. Between the trimmed V and J ends, which lost 10 bases and 2 bases, there was a span of 12 bases. The CDR3 protein is CATGESAYEQYF. In DNA, the CDR3 is TGTGCCACAGGGGAGTCGGCCTACGAGCAGTACTTC. Full variable domain (outside the CDR3, taken from reference TRBV28 and TRBJ2-7): DVKVTQSSRYLVKRTGEKVFLECVQDMDHENMFWYRQDPGLGLRLIYFSYDVKMKEKGDIPEGYSVSREKKERFSLILESASTNQTSMYLCATGESAYEQYFGPGTRLTVT.

The CDR3 loop is CASRSTEPGYTF. The CDR3 nucleotides are TGTGCCAGCAGGAGTACGGAACCAGGCTACACCTTC. V and J are TRBV2 and TRBJ1-2, with no clear D. Germline loops: CDR1 SNHLY, CDR2 FYNNEI. V lost 6 bases to trimming and J lost 8 bases, with 13 bases between them. The CDR3 sequence is 12 residues long.

The chain employs TRBV2 and TRBJ1-2; D possibly corresponds to TRBD1 (6 bases). The CDR3 is 16 amino acids. Germline V gene data show CDR1 as SNHLY and CDR2 as FYNNEI. V lost 11 bases and J lost 4, with 26 bases in between. The DNA of the CDR3 is TGTGCCGGAACCGGCGACAGGAAGGCATTATCCTATGGCTACACCTTC. Its translation: CAGTGDRKALSYGYTF.

V gene TRBV2 combines with J gene TRBJ2-7; possibly TRBD1 or TRBD2 for D (7 bases each). Trimming removed 6 bases from V and 5 bases from J, with 17 bases in between. The CDR3 sequence is 14 residues long. The germline CDR1 and CDR2 sequences are SNHLY and FYNNEI. The chain's CDR3 is CASRQGRGDHEQYF. In DNA, the CDR3 is TGTGCCAGCAGACAGGGGAGGGGCGACCACGAGCAGTACTTC.

This chain joins TRBV29-1 and TRBJ2-5; 8 nucleotides match TRBD2. Germline lookup yields CDR1 SQVTM and CDR2 ANQGSEA. Trimming cost V 2 bases and J 4 bases; bases outside gene matches: 6. This CDR3 region has 14 residues. The CDR3 reads CSVELAGGGETQYF. The CDR3 coding sequence is TGCAGCGTTGAACTGGCGGGAGGCGGAGAGACCCAGTACTTC.

V gene TRBV7-2 combines with J gene TRBJ1-2; 7 nucleotides line up with TRBD1. CDR1 is SGHTA and CDR2 is FQGNSA in the germline V gene. After removal of 4 bases from V and 4 bases from J, the junction contained 9 bases not matched to a gene. This CDR3 contains 15 residues. The CDR3 DNA sequence: TGTGCCAGCAGCTCCACCACAGGGGATCCCTATGGCTACACCTTC. Its translation is CASSSTTGDPYGYTF.

This clonotype appeared a single time. The chain couples TRBV5-1 to TRBJ2-2; TRBD1 might be the D (6 bases). Trimming left V 2 bases short and J 0 bases short, with 17 bases between. Germline loops: CDR1 SGHRS, CDR2 YFSETQ. The CDR3 extends over 18 amino acids. The CDR3 is CASSFSARGIANTGELFF. CDR3 coding DNA: TGCGCCAGCAGCTTTTCCGCCAGGGGAATTGCGAACACCGGGGAGCTGTTTTTT. The entire variable domain, with the rest obtained from reference TRBV5-1 and TRBJ2-2, is as follows: KAGVTQTPRYLIKTRGQQVTLSCSPISGHRSVSWYQQTPGQGLQFLFEYFSETQRNKGNFPGRFSGRQFSNSRSEMNVSTLELGDSALYLCASSFSARGIANTGELFFGEGSRLTVL.

The chain recombines TRBV7-9 with TRBJ1-4, with D unresolved. Trimming cost V 2 bases and J 3 bases, with 10 bases left between them. Looked up from germline, CDR1 is SEHNR and CDR2 is FQNEAQ (reference sequence). CDR3 length: 15 residues. The CDR3 coding sequence is TGTGCCAGCAGCTTACTCAGGCCCCCTAATGAAAAACTGTTTTTT. The encoded protein is CASSLLRPPNEKLFF.

This clonotype was counted a single time. This chain connects TRBV7-9 to TRBJ2-3; the D is unclear. This CDR3 is built from 16 residues. The V and J ends lost 5 bases and 1 base respectively, with 16 bases between them. Germline V CDR1 and CDR2: SEHNR, FQNEAQ (reference sequence). The CDR3 nucleotides are TGTGCCAGCAGCCCGTTTCTGGGCCCTCGCACAGATACGCAGTATTTT. This encodes CASSPFLGPRTDTQYF. Together with reference TRBV7-9 and TRBJ2-3, the CDR3 gives the full variable domain: DTGVSQNPRHKITKRGQNVTFRCDPISEHNRLYWYRQTLGQGPEFLTYFQNEAQLEKSRLLSDRFSAERPKGSFSTLEIQRTEQGDSAMYLCASSPFLGPRTDTQYFGPGTRLTVL.

The gene calls are TRBV20-1 and TRBJ2-1; 10 bases line up with TRBD2. V lost 5 bases and J lost 5; bases outside the gene matches: 9. Germline lookup yields CDR1 DFQATT and CDR2 SNEGSKA (reference sequence). CDR3 length equals 15 residues. The CDR3 loop is CSARGLAARDNEQFF. CDR3 bases: TGCAGTGCTCGTGGACTAGCGGCAAGGGACAATGAGCAGTTCTTC.

The chain joins TRBV5-4 to TRBJ2-5, with D possibly matching TRBD1 (6 bases). V dropped 5 bases and J dropped 2 bases, with 19 bases sitting between them. The CDR3 has 16 residues. Germline CDR1 and CDR2: SGHNT and YYREEE (reference sequence). The CDR3 sequence: CASSTWGQGLQETQYF. CDR3 nucleotides: TGTGCCAGCAGTACATGGGGGCAAGGCCTTCAAGAGACCCAGTACTTC.